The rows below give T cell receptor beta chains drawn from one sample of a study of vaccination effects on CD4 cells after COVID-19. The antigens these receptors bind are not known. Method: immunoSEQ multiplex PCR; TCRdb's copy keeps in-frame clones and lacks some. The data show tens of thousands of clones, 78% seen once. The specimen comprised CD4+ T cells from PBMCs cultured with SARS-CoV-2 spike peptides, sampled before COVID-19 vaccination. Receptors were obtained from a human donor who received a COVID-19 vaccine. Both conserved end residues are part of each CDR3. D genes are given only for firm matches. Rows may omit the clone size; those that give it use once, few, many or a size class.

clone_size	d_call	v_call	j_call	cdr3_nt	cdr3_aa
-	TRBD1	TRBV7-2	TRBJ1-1	TGTGCCAGCAGCATGGACAGGGCCCGCACTGAAGCTTTCTTT	CASSMDRARTEAFF
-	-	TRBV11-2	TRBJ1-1	TGTGCCAGCAGCTCTACGGGGAAAGCTTTCTTT	CASSSTGKAFF
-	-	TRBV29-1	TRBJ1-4	TGCAGCGTTGGGTCCCAGACGGGGAATGAAAAACTGTTTTTT	CSVGSQTGNEKLFF
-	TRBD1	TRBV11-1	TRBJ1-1	TGTGCCAGCAGCAACGACAGGGACCCGTCCTTT	CASSNDRDPSF
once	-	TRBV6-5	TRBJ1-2	TGTGCCAGCAAGTTGGGTAGTGGCTACACCTTC	CASKLGSGYTF
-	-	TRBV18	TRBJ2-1	TGTGCCAGCTCCCCCTTGGGGGCCTCCAATGAGCAGTTCTTC	CASSPLGASNEQFF
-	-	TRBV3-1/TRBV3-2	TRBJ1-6	TGTGCCAGCAGCCAAGGGGTTCGGAGCTTCAACCAGCCCCTCCACTTT	CASSQGVRSFNQPLHF
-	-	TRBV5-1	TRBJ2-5	TGCACCAGCAGCGCTAGACAGATACAAGAGACCCAGTACTTC	CTSSARQIQETQYF
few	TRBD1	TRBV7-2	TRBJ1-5	TGTGCCAGCAGCCCCGCGGACAGGGGGATAGATCAGCCCCAGCATTTT	CASSPADRGIDQPQHF
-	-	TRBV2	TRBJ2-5	TGTGCCAGCCGCGAAGGGGGCAGCGGGGTGGAGACCCAGTACTTC	CASREGGSGVETQYF
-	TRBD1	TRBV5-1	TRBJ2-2	TGCGCCAGCAGCTTGGCCCCAGACAGGGTGCCCACCGGGGAGCTGTTTTTT	CASSLAPDRVPTGELFF
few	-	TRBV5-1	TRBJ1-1	TGCGCCAGCAGCTTGGAAGGACAGACGAACACTGAAGCTTTCTTT	CASSLEGQTNTEAFF
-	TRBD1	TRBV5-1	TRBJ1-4	TGCGCCAGCAGCTTGGGAGGGGGCGCACGGGAAAAACTGTTTTTT	CASSLGGGAREKLFF
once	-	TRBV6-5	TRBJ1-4	TGTGCCAGCAGTTACGGCAGGGGAGGAACTAATGAAAAACTGTTTTTT	CASSYGRGGTNEKLFF
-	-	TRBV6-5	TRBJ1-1	TGTGCCACCCAAGGTCAACTCCCTCGGAACACTGAAGCTTTCTTT	CATQGQLPRNTEAFF
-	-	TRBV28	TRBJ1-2	TGTGCCAGCAGTGGACGGAACTATGGCTACACCTTC	CASSGRNYGYTF
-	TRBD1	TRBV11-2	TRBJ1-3	TGTGCCAGCAGCGAGGGGGCAGGCCGTGGAAACACCATATATTTT	CASSEGAGRGNTIYF
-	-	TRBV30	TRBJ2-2	TGTGCCTGGAAGGATCTACACGTACCCGGGGAGCTGTTTTTT	CAWKDLHVPGELFF
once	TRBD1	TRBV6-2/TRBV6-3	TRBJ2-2	TGTGCCAGCAGGCCTCGTGACAGGGGTCGGGACACCGGGGAGCTGTTTTTT	CASRPRDRGRDTGELFF
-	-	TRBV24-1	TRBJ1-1	TGTGCCACCAGTGCTTCGCGGGGGGTGAACACTGAAGCTTTCTTT	CATSASRGVNTEAFF
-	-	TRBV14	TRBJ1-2	TGTGCCAGCAGTGACCGGGGCCTCTATGGCTACACCTTC	CASSDRGLYGYTF
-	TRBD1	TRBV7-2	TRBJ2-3	TGTGCCAGCCTAGCCGCGGGGACAGGGTTCGCAGATACGCAGTATTTT	CASLAAGTGFADTQYF
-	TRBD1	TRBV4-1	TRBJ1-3	TGCGCCAGCAGCCAAGAGAACGGACAGGGCTCTGGAAACACCATATATTTT	CASSQENGQGSGNTIYF
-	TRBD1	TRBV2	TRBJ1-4	TGTGCCAGCACCGGAGACAGGGGTATGATGGCAACTAATGAAAAACTGTTTTTT	CASTGDRGMMATNEKLFF
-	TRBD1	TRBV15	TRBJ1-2	TGTGCCACCAGCAGAGAGGGGGGGACAGTCAGCTATGGCTACACCTTC	CATSREGGTVSYGYTF
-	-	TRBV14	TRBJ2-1	TGTGCCAGCAGCCAAGTAAATTCCAATGAGCAGTTCTTC	CASSQVNSNEQFF
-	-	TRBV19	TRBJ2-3	TGTGCCAGTATGATAAGGGGCCCGATGAATACGCAGTATTTT	CASMIRGPMNTQYF
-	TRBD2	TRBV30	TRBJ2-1	TGTGCCTGGAGGGCTGGCGGGGGGGCAGGTGAGCAGTTCTTC	CAWRAGGGAGEQFF
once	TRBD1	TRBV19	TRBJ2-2	TGTGCCAGTAGGATCGCAGGGGGCTCACGTGGCGGGGAGCTGTTTTTT	CASRIAGGSRGGELFF
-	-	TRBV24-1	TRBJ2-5	TGTGCCACCAGTGATTTCGGCCTCGAAGAGACCCAGTACTTC	CATSDFGLEETQYF
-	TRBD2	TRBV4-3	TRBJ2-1	TGCGCCAGCAGCCAAGAAGGGACTAGGGGCTACAATGAGCAGTTCTTC	CASSQEGTRGYNEQFF
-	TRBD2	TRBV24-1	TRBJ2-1	TGTGCCACCGGGACAGCGAACAGCGGGGGGGATAACAATGAGCAGTTCTTC	CATGTANSGGDNNEQFF
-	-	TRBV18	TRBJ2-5	TGTGCCAGCTCACCGGGCAGGGGAGAGACCCAGTACTTC	CASSPGRGETQYF
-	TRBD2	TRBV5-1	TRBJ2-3	TGCGCCAGCAGCCGACCCGGGAGGGTTGGGACAGATACGCAGTATTTT	CASSRPGRVGTDTQYF
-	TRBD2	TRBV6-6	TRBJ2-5	TGTGCCAGCAGGACTAGCGGGGGGAAAATCCAAGAGACCCAGTACTTC	CASRTSGGKIQETQYF
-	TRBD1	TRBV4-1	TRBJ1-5	TGCGCCAGCAGCCAAGAATCGACAGGGGGCGGCAATCAGCCCCAGCATTTT	CASSQESTGGGNQPQHF
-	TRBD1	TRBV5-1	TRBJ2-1	TGCGCCAGCAAAAGAGGGGACAGGGGGTCCTACAATGAGCAGTTCTTC	CASKRGDRGSYNEQFF
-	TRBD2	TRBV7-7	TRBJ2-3	TGTGCCAGCAGCCGGGGACTAGCGGGGGGACTAGGAGGAGATACGCAGTATTTT	CASSRGLAGGLGGDTQYF
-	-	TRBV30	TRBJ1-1	TGTGCCTGGAGATATGGGGCCCGCCTGCACACTGAAGCTTTCTTT	CAWRYGARLHTEAFF
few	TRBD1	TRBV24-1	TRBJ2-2	TGTGCCACCAGTGACCTGGGACAGGGATCCACCGGGGAGCTGTTTTTT	CATSDLGQGSTGELFF
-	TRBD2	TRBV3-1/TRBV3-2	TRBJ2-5	TGTGCCAGCAGCCAAATGAGCGGGGGAGGGGAGACCCAGTACTTC	CASSQMSGGGETQYF
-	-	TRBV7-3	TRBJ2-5	TGTGCCAGCAGCTTAACCGGGAGAGTATCCCAAGAGACCCAGTACTTC	CASSLTGRVSQETQYF
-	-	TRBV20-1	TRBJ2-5	TGCAGTGCTAGTGGGTTCCAAGAGACCCAGTACTTC	CSASGFQETQYF
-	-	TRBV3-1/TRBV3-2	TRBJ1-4	TGTGCCAGCAGCCAAGCTCCGCAGTATGCAACTAATGAAAAACTGTTTTTT	CASSQAPQYATNEKLFF
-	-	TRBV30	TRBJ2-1	TGTGCCTGGATGCGACCTGGCCCCTACAATGAGCAGTTCTTC	CAWMRPGPYNEQFF
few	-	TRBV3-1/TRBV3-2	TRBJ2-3	TGTGCCAGCCTACAGGCCAGCACAGATACGCAGTATTTT	CASLQASTDTQYF
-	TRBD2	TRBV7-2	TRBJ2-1	TGTGCCAGCGGGACTACGACTTACAATGAGCAGTTCTTC	CASGTTTYNEQFF
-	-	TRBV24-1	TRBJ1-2	TGTGCCACCAGTGGGTCCGAAAACTATGGCTACACCTTC	CATSGSENYGYTF
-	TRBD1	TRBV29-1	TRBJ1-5	TGCAGCGTCGTAGACCAGGGGGCAGGCAATCAGCCCCAGCATTTT	CSVVDQGAGNQPQHF